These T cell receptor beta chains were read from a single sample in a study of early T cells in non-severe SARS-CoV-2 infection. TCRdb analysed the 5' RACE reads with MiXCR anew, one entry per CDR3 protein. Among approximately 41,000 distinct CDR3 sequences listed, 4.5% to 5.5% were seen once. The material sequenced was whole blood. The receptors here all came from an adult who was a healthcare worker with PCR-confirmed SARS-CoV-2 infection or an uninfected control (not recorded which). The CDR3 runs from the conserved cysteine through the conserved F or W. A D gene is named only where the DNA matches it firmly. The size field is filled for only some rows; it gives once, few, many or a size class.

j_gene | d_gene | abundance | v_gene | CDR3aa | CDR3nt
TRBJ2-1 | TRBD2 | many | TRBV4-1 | CASSQVQRGYNEQFF | TGCGCCAGCAGCCAAGTTCAGCGGGGGTACAATGAGCAGTTCTTC
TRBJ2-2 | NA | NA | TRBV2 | CASEGPNTGELFF | TGTGCCAGCGAGGGGCCCAACACCGGGGAGCTGTTTTTT
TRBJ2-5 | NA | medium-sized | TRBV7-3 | CASSLGRQETQYF | TGTGCCAGCAGCCTGGGCCGACAAGAGACCCAGTACTTC
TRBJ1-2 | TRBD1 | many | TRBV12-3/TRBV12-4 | CASSFWDRDGYTF | TGTGCCAGCAGTTTTTGGGACAGGGATGGCTACACCTTC
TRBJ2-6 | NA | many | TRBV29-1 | CSVFQGGANVLTF | TGCAGCGTTTTCCAGGGTGGGGCCAACGTCCTGACTTTC
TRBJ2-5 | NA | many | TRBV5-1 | CASSLAVGGAVETQYF | TGCGCCAGCAGCTTGGCCGTAGGAGGGGCCGTGGAGACCCAGTACTTC
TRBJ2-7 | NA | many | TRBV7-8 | CASSHGPGKGQYF | TGTGCCAGCAGCCACGGGCCGGGAAAGGGGCAGTACTTC
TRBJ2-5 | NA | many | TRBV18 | CASSPSVEETQYF | TGTGCCAGCTCACCGTCCGTCGAGGAGACCCAGTACTTC
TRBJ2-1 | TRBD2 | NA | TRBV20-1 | CSASTPGGQVEQFF | TGCAGTGCTAGTACTCCGGGGGGGCAGGTTGAGCAGTTCTTC
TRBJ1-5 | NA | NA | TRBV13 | CASSLGQFSNQPQHF | TGTGCCAGCAGCTTAGGGCAGTTTAGCAATCAGCCCCAGCATTTT
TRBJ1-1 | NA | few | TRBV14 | CASFRSPISGRQTEAFF | TGTGCCAGCTTCCGAAGTCCAATAAGTGGTCGGCAAACTGAAGCTTTCTTT
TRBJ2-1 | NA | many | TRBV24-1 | CATSDLRGNEQFF | TGTGCCACCAGTGATTTGCGTGGAAATGAGCAGTTCTTC
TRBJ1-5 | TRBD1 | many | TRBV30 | CAWSAGTGRSQPQHF | TGTGCCTGGAGTGCCGGGACAGGGAGGAGTCAGCCCCAGCATTTT
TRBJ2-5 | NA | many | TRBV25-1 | CASQLSRQQETQYF | TGTGCCAGCCAACTAAGTAGGCAGCAAGAGACCCAGTACTTC
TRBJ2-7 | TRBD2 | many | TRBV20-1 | CSAELAGVLYEQYF | TGCAGTGCAGAACTAGCGGGGGTTCTCTACGAGCAGTACTTC
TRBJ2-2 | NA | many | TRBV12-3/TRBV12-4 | CASSNPGPGELFF | TGTGCCAGCAGCAATCCAGGGCCCGGGGAGCTGTTTTTT
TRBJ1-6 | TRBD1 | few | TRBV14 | CASSPRSGGHSPLHF | TGTGCCAGCAGCCCACGTTCAGGGGGCCATTCACCCCTCCACTTT
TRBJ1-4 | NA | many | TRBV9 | CASSVGGATNEKLFF | TGTGCCAGCAGTGTGGGGGGCGCAACTAATGAAAAACTGTTTTTT
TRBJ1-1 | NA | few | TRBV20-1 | CSAGRDTGGTEAFF | TGCAGTGCTGGCCGGGACACCGGAGGGACTGAAGCTTTCTTT
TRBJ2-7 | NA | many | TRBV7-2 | CASSLGRTISYEQYF | TGTGCCAGCAGCTTAGGACGGACGATCTCCTACGAGCAGTACTTC
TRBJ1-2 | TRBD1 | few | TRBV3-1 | CASSLRTGGSGYTF | TGTGCCAGCAGCCTACGGACAGGGGGCTCTGGCTACACCTTC
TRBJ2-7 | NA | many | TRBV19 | CASSNGIYEQYF | TGTGCCAGTAGTAACGGGATTTACGAGCAGTACTTC
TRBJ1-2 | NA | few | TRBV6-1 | CASRTENYGYTF | TGTGCCAGCAGGACAGAGAACTATGGCTACACCTTC
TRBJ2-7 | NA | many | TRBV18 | CASSPGQGGDEQYF | TGTGCCAGCTCACCAGGACAAGGGGGAGACGAGCAGTACTTC
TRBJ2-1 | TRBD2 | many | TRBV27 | CASSLVSTSGLYNEQFF | TGTGCCAGCAGTTTAGTATCTACTAGCGGGTTATACAATGAGCAGTTCTTC
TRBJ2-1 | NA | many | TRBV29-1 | CSGVGVGNEQFF | TGCAGCGGTGTGGGAGTTGGCAATGAGCAGTTCTTC
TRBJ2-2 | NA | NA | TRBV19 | CASSIWTVNTGELFF | TGTGCCAGTAGTATTTGGACTGTTAACACCGGGGAGCTGTTTTTT
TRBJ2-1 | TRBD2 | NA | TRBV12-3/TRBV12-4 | CASSALAPNEQFF | TGTGCCAGCAGTGCACTAGCGCCCAATGAGCAGTTCTTC
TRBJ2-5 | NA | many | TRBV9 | CASSVEGGQETQYF | TGTGCCAGCAGCGTAGAGGGCGGGCAAGAGACCCAGTACTTC
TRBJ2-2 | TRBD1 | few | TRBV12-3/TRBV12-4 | CASSLTPAGGFGELFF | TGTGCCAGCAGTTTAACGCCGGCAGGGGGCTTCGGGGAGCTGTTTTTT
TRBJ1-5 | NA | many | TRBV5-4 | CASSKGGDNQPQHF | TGTGCCAGCAGCAAGGGCGGGGACAATCAGCCCCAGCATTTT
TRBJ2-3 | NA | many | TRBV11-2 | CASSLVSGGDTQYF | TGTGCCAGCAGCTTAGTGTCCGGGGGAGATACGCAGTATTTT
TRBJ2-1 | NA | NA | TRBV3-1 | CASSRPPAPEQFF | TGTGCCAGCAGCCGTCCCCCAGCGCCTGAGCAGTTCTTC
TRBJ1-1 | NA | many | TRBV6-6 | CASSSEGHTEAFF | TGTGCCAGCAGCAGTGAGGGGCACACTGAAGCTTTCTTT
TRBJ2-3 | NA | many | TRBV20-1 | CSARDTNTDTQYF | TGCAGTGCTAGGGACACAAACACAGATACGCAGTATTTT